A single count supports the clone carrying this TCR beta chain. Its antigen remains unidentified. This sample is drawn from a study of OX40 agonist ivuxolimab in advanced cancers. Overall study findings and caveats: Expanded clones tended on average to be more numerous among CD8+ T cells than CD4+. The CD4+ and CD8+ T cells in the blood had expanded clonally by week 6 at 0.1 to 3.0 mg/kg.

The method was immunoSEQ multiplex PCR; TCRdb's version includes in-frame clones alone and lacks a portion of them. The table shows 76,000 or so clones, with more than 75% occurring only once. Specimen: CD4+ or CD8+ T cells sorted from blood, collected in a trial of the OX40 agonist ivuxolimab. The TCR comes from an adult with an advanced solid tumor such as melanoma, head and neck, liver or kidney cancer.

CDR3 loop: CASSLNRGSYEQYF. The CDR3 bases are TGTGCCAGCAGCTTAAACAGGGGATCCTACGAGCAGTACTTC. The rearrangement uses TRBV7-3 and TRBJ2-7, with 7 bases that match TRBD1. The trim removed 1 base at V and 1 base at J, leaving 1 base unmatched. This CDR3 comprises 14 residues. Germline V gives CDR1 SGHTA, CDR2 FQGTGA.